This T cell receptor beta chain originates from a study of blood T cell repertoires in COVID-19. Generated by immunoSEQ multiplex PCR, the TCRdb table keeps only in-frame clones and is missing some. This table holds about 190,000 clones, 89% found once. The CDR3 has 15 residues. The V gene end was trimmed by 2 bases and the J gene end by 6 bases; junction bases not matched to a gene: 6. Per the germline V gene, CDR1 is MNHEY and CDR2 is SVGAGI. This clone was seen just once. The sequence was obtained from a man aged 35-49 years with acute or convalescent COVID-19. The sample was peripheral blood. The chain recombines TRBV6-5 with TRBJ1-1; 10 nucleotides align to TRBD1. This CDR3 reads CASSYQTGGWAEAFF. The CDR3 coding sequence is TGTGCCAGCAGTTACCAGACAGGGGGCTGGGCTGAAGCTTTCTTT.